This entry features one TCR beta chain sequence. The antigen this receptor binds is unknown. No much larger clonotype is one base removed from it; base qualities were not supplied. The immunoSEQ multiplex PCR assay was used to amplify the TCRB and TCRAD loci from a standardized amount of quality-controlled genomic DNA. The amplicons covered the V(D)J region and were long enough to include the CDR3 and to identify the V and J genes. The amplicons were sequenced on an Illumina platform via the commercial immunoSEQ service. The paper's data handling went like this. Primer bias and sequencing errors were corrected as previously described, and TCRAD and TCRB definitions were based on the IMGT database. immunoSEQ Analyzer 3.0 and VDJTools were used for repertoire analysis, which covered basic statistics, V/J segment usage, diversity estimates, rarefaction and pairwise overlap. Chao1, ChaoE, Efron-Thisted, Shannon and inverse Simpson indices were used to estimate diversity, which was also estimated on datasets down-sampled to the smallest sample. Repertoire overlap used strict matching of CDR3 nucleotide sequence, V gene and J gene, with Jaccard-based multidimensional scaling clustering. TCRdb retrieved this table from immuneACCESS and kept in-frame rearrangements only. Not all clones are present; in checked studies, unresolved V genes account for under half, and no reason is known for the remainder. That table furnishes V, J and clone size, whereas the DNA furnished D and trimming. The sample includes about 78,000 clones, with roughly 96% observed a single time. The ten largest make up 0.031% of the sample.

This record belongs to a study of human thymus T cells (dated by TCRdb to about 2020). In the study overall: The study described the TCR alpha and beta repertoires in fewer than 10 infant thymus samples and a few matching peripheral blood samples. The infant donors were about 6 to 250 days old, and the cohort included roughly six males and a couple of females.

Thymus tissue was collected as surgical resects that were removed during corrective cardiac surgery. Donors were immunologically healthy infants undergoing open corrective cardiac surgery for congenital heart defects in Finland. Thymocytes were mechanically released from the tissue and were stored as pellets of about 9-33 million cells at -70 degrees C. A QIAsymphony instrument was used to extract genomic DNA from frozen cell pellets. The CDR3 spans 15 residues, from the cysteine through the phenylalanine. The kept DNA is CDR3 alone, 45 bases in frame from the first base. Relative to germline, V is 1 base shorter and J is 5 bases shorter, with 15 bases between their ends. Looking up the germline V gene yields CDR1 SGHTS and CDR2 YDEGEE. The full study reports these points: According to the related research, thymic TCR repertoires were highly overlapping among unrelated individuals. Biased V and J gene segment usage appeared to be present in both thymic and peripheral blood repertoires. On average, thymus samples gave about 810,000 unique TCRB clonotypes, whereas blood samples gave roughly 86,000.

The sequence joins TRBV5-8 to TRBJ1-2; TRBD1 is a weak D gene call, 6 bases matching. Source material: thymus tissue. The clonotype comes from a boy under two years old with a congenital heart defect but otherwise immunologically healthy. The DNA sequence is TGTGCCAGCAGCTTGTTGGCAGGGGTTGGATATGGCTACACCTTC. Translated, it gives CASSLLAGVGYGYTF.